This TCR beta chain was observed in a study of T-cell reconstitution after alpha-beta-depleted transplantation in children. Unique molecular identifiers were incorporated when the TCRbeta library was constructed. TCRdb reanalysed the PCR reads using MiXCR and keeps one entry per CDR3 protein. This sample carries some 140,000 distinct CDR3 sequences, more than 9.5% of them seen once, and the ten largest clones take 20% to 30%. The table lists this clonotype with many counts. The sample was PBMCs, mostly from graft donor cells, taken 180 days after TCRalphabeta/CD19-depleted stem cell transplant. This TCR was recovered from a girl under three years old who had a stem cell transplant for combined immunodeficiency, so the T cells may come from the graft donor.

For the CDR3, the DNA is TGCAGCGTTGAGTGGAGTCCTGAGCAGTTCTTC. Protein: CSVEWSPEQFF. The rearrangement uses TRBV29-1 and TRBJ2-1; D call uncertain. CDR1 and CDR2 (germline): SQVTM, ANQGSEA. The CDR3 has 11 amino acids. V lost 3 bases, J lost 9 bases, and 9 bases lay in between.